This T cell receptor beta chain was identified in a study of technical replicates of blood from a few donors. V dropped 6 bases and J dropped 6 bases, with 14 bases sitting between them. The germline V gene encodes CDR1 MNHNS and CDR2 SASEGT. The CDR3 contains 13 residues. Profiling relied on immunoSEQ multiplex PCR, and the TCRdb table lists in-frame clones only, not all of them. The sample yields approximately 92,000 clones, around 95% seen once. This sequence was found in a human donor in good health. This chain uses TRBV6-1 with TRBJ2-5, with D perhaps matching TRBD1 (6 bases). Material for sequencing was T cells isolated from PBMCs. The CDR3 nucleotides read TGTGCCAGCAGGTGGACAGCCGTGAAGACCCAGTACTTC. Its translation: CASRWTAVKTQYF.